The following is a TCR beta chain sequence with its context. One junction end does not reproduce the germline sequence, and a read error may be involved. The data were obtained in a study of CD8+CD57+ T cells in acquired aplastic anemia. Study context: Reads per healthy sample averaged about 9.8 million (CD4+) and 11.0 million (CD8+).

The CDR3 covers 13 residues. Germline loops: CDR1 SGHTA, CDR2 FQGNSA. Genomic DNA templated the TCR beta VDJ and CDR3 profiling. Using its own MiXCR run on the reads, TCRdb lists one record per CDR3 protein. The sample yields 120,000 or so distinct CDR3 sequences, 48% seen once. The TCR originated in a human donor in good health, serving as a control. The sequenced sample consisted of sorted CD4+, CD8+, or CD8+CD57+ T cells (not recorded which) from PBMCs. The gene calls are TRBV7-2 and TRBJ1-5; D not resolved. CDR3 DNA: TGTGCCAGCAGCTTAGACGCATCGAGGCCCCGGCATTTT. Residues: CASSLDASRPRHF.